This T cell receptor beta chain was sequenced in a study of cytomegalovirus exposure and HLA in healthy donors. CDR1 is LNHDA, CDR2 SQIVND, per germline (reference sequence). This CDR3 spans 14 amino acids. Trimming cost V 5 bases and J 8 bases; bases outside gene matches: 11. As concerns this clone: Its antigen is undetermined.

Study-level points and caveats: TCR sequences were mostly rare, though some public TCRs occurred in many donors.

Some clones are missing from TCRdb's copy, which holds only in-frame ones; the method was immunoSEQ multiplex PCR. The data show 140,000 to 150,000 clones, about 94% seen once. Sequencing was performed on PBMCs. This chain uses TRBV19 with TRBJ2-7, with 8 bases identical to TRBD2. The receptor was isolated from a man between 18 and 35 years old in good health and CMV-seropositive. DNA for the CDR3: TGTGCCAGTAGTTCAACTAGCGGAGCTACGAAGCAGTACTTC. Translated, it gives CASSSTSGATKQYF.